This T cell receptor beta chain was recovered during a study of blood T cell repertoires in COVID-19. Study in general: From the United States, Italy and Spain came samples of acute and convalescent COVID-19. The analysed material was cDNA or gDNA that came from T cells, B-cell-depleted T cells, or PBMCs.

The CDR3 sequence is 17 residues long. Germline V lookup: CDR1 SGHVS, CDR2 FQNEAQ. The V gene end was trimmed by 2 bases and the J gene end by 7 bases; junction bases not matched to a gene: 16. As handled by the study authors: Estimation of nucleated cell counts was performed using reference gene primer amplification. Assay used: immunoSEQ multiplex PCR; TCRdb lists only in-frame clones, some missing. V, J and clone size are taken as reported in that table, and D and trimming were inferred from the DNA itself. The sample lists roughly 230,000 clones, about four fifths occurring once. This chain uses TRBV7-8 with TRBJ1-2; 7 bases align to TRBD1. Material for sequencing was peripheral blood. The receptor was isolated from a man in his forties or fifties with active or convalescent COVID-19. CDR3 loop: CASSLSPGTASLRGYTF. The CDR3 DNA follows: TGTGCCAGCAGCTTATCTCCCGGGACAGCTTCTTTACGTGGCTACACCTTC.